The clone carrying this T cell receptor (beta chain) has a single count. No antigen is known for it. This CDR3 is missing its conserved last phenylalanine or tryptophan, likely due to a read error. No DNA is shown, since the ends of the CDR3 on it are uncertain; the CDR3 is the one TCRdb lists. Making TCR beta cDNA involved around 500 ng total RNA and a constant-region primer. Slightly modified ARM-PCR served as the procedure for the TCR beta libraries. These libraries came from three rounds of nested multiplex PCR. Researchers ran the first two PCR rounds for approximately 10 cycles each with TRBV1-TRBV30 forward primers and a C-beta reverse primer. TCRdb fed the multiplex PCR reads into MiXCR, producing one record per CDR3 protein. Found here are about 96,000 distinct CDR3 sequences, about 73% of them singletons; the top ten hold 25% to 35%. This specimen belongs to a study of tumor-infiltrating lymphocytes in primary liver carcinoma. Study background: Spanning 4.2 to 10 cm, the tumors were T1-T3 N0M0. Each of the samples returned roughly 3.65 to 7.5 million productive TCRbeta reads (a yield similar across tissue types).

RNA and DNA were co-extracted from around 18-30 mg of unsorted bulk tissue. Chronic HBV infection was present in the patients, who were treatment-naive. Germline V lookup: CDR1 MDHEN, CDR2 SYDVKM. The CDR3 adds up to 12 amino acids, both ends counted. Regarding the study as a whole: Tumor top-250-clone fraction significantly exceeded that of blood (p = 0.039).

Sequencing used tumor-adjacent normal liver tissue. The chain combines TRBV28 with TRBJ1-5. The receptor was isolated from a man aged 35-49 years with primary liver carcinoma and hepatitis B virus infection. This CDR3 reads CASSVGDQPQRV.